The 30 T cell receptor beta chains below come from one sample, sequenced in a study of cytomegalovirus exposure and HLA in healthy donors. Sequencing used immunoSEQ multiplex PCR; TCRdb keeps in-frame clones, though not all of them. The sample includes about 110,000 clones, over 75% of them seen just once. Sequences were obtained from PBMCs. These receptors were taken from a young woman in good health and CMV-seronegative.

The chain couples TRBV11-1 to TRBJ1-1; 9 positions match TRBD1. CDR1 and CDR2 (germline): SGHAT, FQDESV (reference sequence). The CDR3 consists of 13 residues. J was trimmed by 4 bases and V by 5 bases; bases with no gene match: 2. The CDR3 nucleotides read TGTGCCAGCAGCCTGGACAGGGGCACTGAAGCTTTCTTT. It specifies CASSLDRGTEAFF.

The V gene is TRBV19, the J gene TRBJ1-1, with TRBD1 matching 10 bases. V was pared by 9 bases and J by 5 bases, with 6 bases of the junction left unmatched. The CDR3 has 13 amino acids. Per the germline V gene, CDR1 is LNHDA and CDR2 is SQIVND (reference sequence). The chain's CDR3 is CASLDRGATEAFF. The CDR3 region has the DNA TGTGCCAGCCTGGACAGGGGGGCTACTGAAGCTTTCTTT.

V usage is TRBV5-4 and J usage is TRBJ2-3; maybe TRBD2 (7 bases). V lost 2 bases, J lost 2 bases, and 9 bases lay in between. CDR3 length: 14 amino acids. Germline CDR1 reads SGHNT; CDR2 reads YYREEE (reference sequence). CDR3 in amino acids: CASSFGGLTDTQYF. In DNA, the CDR3 is TGTGCCAGCAGCTTCGGGGGGCTCACAGATACGCAGTATTTT.

The chain carries TRBV19 and TRBJ2-7, with TRBD2 identical over 12 bases. Trimming at V came to 5 bases and at J to 4 bases, leaving 9 bases not matched to a gene. Germline V gene lookup returns CDR1 LNHDA and CDR2 SQIVND (reference sequence). The CDR3 has 16 residues. The CDR3 spells CASSFRTSGDIYEQYF. The CDR3 DNA reads TGTGCCAGTAGTTTCCGGACTAGCGGGGATATTTACGAGCAGTACTTC.

This clone showed up just a few times. The V call is TRBV27, the J call TRBJ2-7; TRBD1 aligns across 9 bases. Losses at the gene ends were 6 bases for V and 3 bases for J; bases not matched to a gene: 3. CDR1 is MNHEY, CDR2 SMNVEV, per germline (reference sequence). The CDR3 length is 13 residues. The CDR3 protein is CASSPTGGYEQYF. The CDR3 coding sequence is TGTGCCAGCAGCCCGACAGGGGGCTACGAGCAGTACTTC.

This chain joins TRBV12-5 and TRBJ2-1, with TRBD2 identical over 12 bases. This CDR3 contains 16 residues. Losses at the gene ends were 11 bases for V and 5 bases for J; bases not matched to a gene: 13. Germline V lookup: CDR1 LGHNT, CDR2 FRNRAP. The CDR3 coding sequence is TGTGCTTCTCGCAGGACTAGCGGGGTCCTTAACAATGAGCAGTTCTTC. It yields the protein CASRRTSGVLNNEQFF.

In its sample, this clone was seen once. The V gene is TRBV12-5, the J gene TRBJ1-2; D call uncertain. Germline V gene sequence: CDR1 LGHNT, CDR2 FRNRAP. V was cut by 2 bases and J by 8 bases, with 21 bases left in between. There are 16 residues in the CDR3. The CDR3 is CASGLPQTPASSGYTF. CDR3 coding DNA: TGTGCTAGTGGTTTGCCACAGACACCCGCAAGCTCCGGCTACACCTTC.

CDR3 amino acids: CASSSNWAESRTYNSPLHF. The CDR3 DNA sequence: TGTGCCAGCAGCTCCAATTGGGCAGAGAGTAGAACCTATAATTCACCCCTCCACTTT. The chain joins TRBV7-9 to TRBJ1-6; no definite D call. The CDR3 runs 19 residues. Trimming took 4 bases from V and 2 from J, leaving 21 bases between them. Looked up from germline, CDR1 is SEHNR and CDR2 is FQNEAQ (reference sequence).

The gene calls are TRBV30 and TRBJ2-3; the match to TRBD1 covers 7 bases. CDR1 and CDR2 from the germline V gene are GTSNPN and SVGIG (reference sequence). The CDR3 runs to 18 residues. The junction had 15 bases not matched to a gene; V was cut back by 3 bases and J by 0 bases. The DNA for the CDR3 is TGTGCCTGGAGGGGTCGAGGCCAGGGGGAACCTAGCACAGATACGCAGTATTTT. Translation: CAWRGRGQGEPSTDTQYF.

The V and J genes are TRBV18 and TRBJ1-5; 9 bases line up with TRBD1. The CDR3 is 15 amino acids. With 2 bases clipped from V and 2 bases from J, the junction kept 1 base outside the gene matches. CDR1 is KGHSH and CDR2 is LQKENI in the germline V gene. The CDR3, as DNA: TGTGCCAGCTCACCATGGACAGGGGGCAATCAGCCCCAGCATTTT. It codes for CASSPWTGGNQPQHF.

In its sample, this clone was seen once. This chain uses TRBV11-1 with TRBJ2-3; 9 nucleotides match TRBD1. The V gene's germline CDR1 is SGHAT and CDR2 FQDESV (reference sequence). CDR3 length equals 15 residues. The J segment lost 0 bases and the V segment lost 5 bases, leaving 3 bases of the junction unmatched. The CDR3 here is CASSPGTGSTDTQYF. CDR3 nucleotide sequence: TGTGCCAGCAGCCCCGGGACAGGGAGCACAGATACGCAGTATTTT.

The chain joins TRBV5-1 to TRBJ1-1; D might be TRBD1 (6 bases). This CDR3 contains 16 residues. Trimming took 4 bases from V and 1 from J, leaving 17 bases between them. Germline V lookup: CDR1 SGHRS, CDR2 YFSETQ. CDR3 sequence: CASSREGVTGNTEAFF. In DNA, the CDR3 is TGCGCCAGCAGCCGCGAGGGGGTTACTGGGAACACTGAAGCTTTCTTT.

The J gene is TRBJ1-2, the V gene TRBV13; perhaps TRBD1 as D (6 bases). CDR1 and CDR2 from the germline V gene are PRHDT and FYEKMQ (reference sequence). V was pared by 5 bases and J by 4 bases, with 17 bases between. The CDR3 is 15 amino acids. The CDR3 loop reads CASSLGDTSIYGYTF. The DNA of the CDR3 is TGTGCCAGCAGCCTTGGGGACACCTCCATCTATGGCTACACCTTC.

The chain links TRBV7-9 to TRBJ2-1, with 9 bases lining up with TRBD1. The CDR3 contains 16 residues. Trimming removed 5 bases from V and 5 bases from J; junction bases left unmatched: 10. The germline V gene has CDR1 SEHNR and CDR2 FQNEAQ (reference sequence). The CDR3 region is CASSQRLGTGNNEQFF. CDR3 sequence (DNA): TGTGCCAGCAGCCAAAGATTGGGGACAGGGAACAATGAGCAGTTCTTC.

This sequence joins TRBV6-5 and TRBJ2-1; D remains ambiguous. The CDR3 runs 11 residues. Germline V CDR1 and CDR2: MNHEY, SVGAGI. V lost 3 bases and J 8 bases, leaving 5 bases between the germline ends. CDR3 sequence (DNA): TGTGCCAGCAGTTATGTAGATGAGCAGTTCTTC. Amino acids: CASSYVDEQFF.

This chain connects TRBV6-5 to TRBJ2-3; D gene uncertain. Germline V gene sequence: CDR1 MNHEY, CDR2 SVGAGI. The CDR3 contains 11 residues. V was pared by 7 bases and J by 5 bases, with 7 bases between. CDR3 bases: TGTGCCAGCACCAACGGAGATACGCAGTATTTT. This translates into CASTNGDTQYF.

This clone was observed a handful of times. The chain joins TRBV10-3 to TRBJ1-1; 7 bases agree with TRBD1. Germline CDR1 reads ENHRY; CDR2 reads SYGVKD. V trimming: 6 bases; J trimming: 5 bases; junction bases outside the gene matches: 3. This CDR3 comprises 12 residues. CDR3 region: CAISTGETEAFF. The CDR3, as DNA: TGTGCCATCAGCACAGGGGAGACTGAAGCTTTCTTT.

This chain connects TRBV27 to TRBJ2-3, with TRBD2 matching 14 bases. The germline V gene has CDR1 MNHEY and CDR2 SMNVEV (reference sequence). The CDR3 is 16 residues long. After removal of 5 bases from V and 2 bases from J, the junction contained 3 bases not matched to a gene. The CDR3 nucleotides are TGTGCCAGCAGTATGACTAGCGGGGGGGTCACAGATACGCAGTATTTT. Amino acid sequence: CASSMTSGGVTDTQYF.

The chain combines TRBV28 with TRBJ1-3; 8 positions agree with TRBD1. The CDR3 loop spans 15 amino acids. The germline V gene has CDR1 MDHEN and CDR2 SYDVKM. Trimming took 2 bases from V and 5 from J; bases not matched to a gene: 5. CDR3 DNA sequence: TGTGCCAGCAGTTTAGCAGGGGGCCAACGAAACACCATATATTTT. This codes for CASSLAGGQRNTIYF.

This clone was detected a few times. This chain uses TRBV10-3 with TRBJ2-7; tentative D call: TRBD2 (6 bases). V was pared by 8 bases and J by 7 bases, with 18 bases between. Germline CDR1 is ENHRY and CDR2 is SYGVKD. The CDR3 covers 13 residues. DNA for the CDR3: TGTGCCATCGGGACGTCAGGCGGGGCAGAGCAGTACTTC. It yields the protein CAIGTSGGAEQYF.

This chain connects TRBV6-1 to TRBJ2-6; unclear D gene. CDR1 MNHNS and CDR2 SASEGT come from the germline V gene. The CDR3 runs 16 residues. The V end lost 1 base, the J end lost 0 bases, and 7 bases lay between the germline ends. The CDR3 nucleotides read TGTGCCAGCAGTGAAGTACGGAGCTCTGGGGCCAACGTCCTGACTTTC. Encoded protein: CASSEVRSSGANVLTF.

The chain combines TRBV5-1 with TRBJ2-1; maybe TRBD1 (7 bases). The length of the CDR3 is 15 residues. Trimming shortened V by 7 bases and J by 4 bases, and 18 bases separated the two germline ends. The germline gives CDR1 SGHRS, CDR2 YFSETQ. The DNA for the CDR3 is TGCGCCAGCTCTGAGGCGGGACAGTCATACAATGAGCAGTTCTTC. Its protein is CASSEAGQSYNEQFF.

The chain is built from TRBV6-1 and TRBJ2-1; no clear D gene. CDR1 is MNHNS and CDR2 is SASEGT in the germline V gene. This CDR3 comprises 13 residues. V lost 0 bases to trimming and J lost 12 bases, with 12 bases between them. The CDR3 is CASSEAEPQRQFF. The CDR3 DNA follows: TGTGCCAGCAGTGAAGCGGAGCCCCAGAGGCAGTTCTTC.

The V gene is TRBV6-6, the J gene TRBJ1-2, with D perhaps TRBD1 (5 bases). Trimming took 6 bases from V and 8 from J, leaving 16 bases between them. The germline gives CDR1 MNHNY, CDR2 SVGAGI (reference sequence). The CDR3 consists of 13 residues. CDR3 in DNA: TGTGCCAGCAGCCCTGGGGCCGCACCAGGCTACACCTTC. Amino acid sequence: CASSPGAAPGYTF.

The CDR3, as DNA: TGTGCCAGCAGATATTCAGGGGGAACCGGGGAGCTGTTTTTT. It is translated as CASRYSGGTGELFF. This chain connects TRBV2 to TRBJ2-2, with TRBD1 matching over 7 bases. CDR3 length equals 14 residues. V trimming: 6 bases; J trimming: 5 bases; junction bases outside the gene matches: 6. CDR1 is SNHLY, CDR2 FYNNEI, per germline. Based on the CDR3 plus reference TRBV2 and TRBJ2-2, the full variable domain is EPEVTQTPSHQVTQMGQEVILRCVPISNHLYFYWYRQILGQKVEFLVSFYNNEISEKSEIFDDQFSVERPDGSNFTLKIRSTKLEDSAMYFCASRYSGGTGELFFGEGSRLTVL.

The rearrangement links TRBV4-2 to TRBJ1-1; D is undetermined. The CDR3 has 13 amino acids. Between the trimmed V and J ends, which lost 4 bases and 3 bases, there was a span of 9 bases. Germline assignment: CDR1 LGHNA and CDR2 YNFKEQ. The CDR3 loop reads CASSLQRDTEAFF. The CDR3 bases are TGTGCCAGCAGCCTGCAGAGGGACACTGAAGCTTTCTTT.

This clone was counted once. The rearrangement uses TRBV18 and TRBJ2-5, with 8 bases that match TRBD1. Germline values: CDR1 KGHSH, CDR2 LQKENI. V gave up 0 bases and J gave up 4 bases; unmatched junction bases: 1. The CDR3 extends over 14 amino acids. DNA of the CDR3: TGTGCCAGCTCACCACCGGACAGGGTAGAGACCCAGTACTTC. Protein sequence: CASSPPDRVETQYF.

V is TRBV30 and J is TRBJ1-1; D is possibly TRBD1 (5 bases). Germline lookup yields CDR1 GTSNPN and CDR2 SVGIG (reference sequence). Between the trimmed V and J ends, which lost 0 bases and 1 base, there was a span of 12 bases. The CDR3 totals 15 residues. CDR3 bases: TGTGCCTGGAGTGTACGGGGGTCCAGGAACACTGAAGCTTTCTTT. Translating it yields CAWSVRGSRNTEAFF.

This clone was seen a handful of times. The chain has TRBV6-5 and TRBJ2-7; TRBD2 is a possible D gene (5 bases). This CDR3 has 14 residues. Germline CDR1 reads MNHEY; CDR2 reads SVGAGI. Trimming removed 0 bases from V and 3 bases from J, with 9 bases in between. In nucleotides, the CDR3 is TGTGCCAGCAGTTACTCCCACGGGGACTACGAGCAGTACTTC. Translated, it gives CASSYSHGDYEQYF.

This chain links TRBV30 with TRBJ2-7, with 7 nucleotides matching TRBD1. From germline, CDR1 is GTSNPN and CDR2 SVGIG (reference sequence). The CDR3 spans 14 residues. V gave up 3 bases and J gave up 2 bases; unmatched junction bases: 7. The CDR3 loop reads CAWSNRGPTYEQYF. The CDR3 coding sequence is TGTGCCTGGAGCAACAGGGGCCCCACCTACGAGCAGTACTTC.